One and the same sample provided the 18 T cell receptor beta chains below, sequenced in a study of patients and donors after allogeneic stem cell transplantation (dated by TCRdb to between 2020 and 2021). The method was RT-PCR. Sequenced on a NextSeq 550. In-frame beta chains were kept once TCRdb had trimmed the public reads at Q25 with fastp and called clones with MiXCR. Under each unique CDR3 protein, matching rows form one entry showing the most common genes and DNA. The sample table lists about 4,200 distinct CDR3 sequences, roughly a sixth of them with a count of one. The ten most abundant clones make up more than 70% of the sample. The sequenced sample consisted of blood, either unsorted or a sorted T cell fraction (not recorded which). The receptors come from a human donor who was either an allogeneic HSCT recipient or a stem cell or donor lymphocyte infusion donor (not recorded which). It is not recorded whose cells these are; they may come from a transplant donor.

This clonotype was seen a few times. The chain links TRBV18 to TRBJ1-1, with D possibly TRBD1 on 6 matching bases. The length of the CDR3 is 15 residues. Germline-derived CDR1 and CDR2 are KGHSH and LQKENI. Trimming left V 3 bases short and J 0 bases short, with 11 bases between. CDR3 protein: CASSPNREMNTEAFF. In DNA, the CDR3 is TGTGCCAGCTCACCGAACAGGGAGATGAACACTGAAGCTTTCTTT.

By proportion, this clonotype is medium-sized. This chain uses TRBV6-4 with TRBJ2-3; D may be TRBD2 (8 bases). The length of the CDR3 is 15 residues. Deletions cut 1 base from V and 5 bases from J, with 13 bases between. The germline CDR1 and CDR2 sequences are MRHNA and SNTAGT. In DNA form, the CDR3 reads TGTGCCAGCAGTGACTGGCGGGGGGACAGAGATACGCAGTATTTT. It is translated as CASSDWRGDRDTQYF.

This clonotype turned up a few times. This chain links TRBV18 with TRBJ1-6; D is unresolved. V was clipped by 3 bases and J by 5 bases, with 11 bases between them. The CDR3 loop spans 15 amino acids. Germline V gene data show CDR1 as KGHSH and CDR2 as LQKENI. The CDR3 region is CASSPRKCHNSPLHF. The CDR3 nucleotides are TGTGCCAGCTCACCGAGAAAGTGCCATAATTCACCCCTCCACTTT.

This clonotype came up a few times. V is TRBV27 and J is TRBJ2-3, with TRBD1 matching 9 bases. The germline V gene has CDR1 MNHEY and CDR2 SMNVEV (reference sequence). This CDR3 is built from 15 residues. V shed 3 bases, J shed 3 bases, and the junction held 4 bases outside the gene matches. The CDR3 is CASSFRDRETDTQYF. The CDR3 nucleotides are TGTGCCAGCAGTTTTCGGGACAGGGAGACAGATACGCAGTATTTT.

This clonotype was detected ten times or more. CDR3 DNA sequence: TGTGCCAGCAGTTCGTATCACGGAGACACGAACTATGGCTACACCTTC. Translation: CASSSYHGDTNYGYTF. The rearrangement uses TRBV28 and TRBJ1-2; D not certain. V was shortened by 4 bases and J by 2 bases, with 17 bases between the two germline ends. The CDR3 is 16 residues long. The germline CDR1 and CDR2 sequences are MDHEN and SYDVKM.

By share, this clonotype counts as medium-sized. This chain uses TRBV29-1 with TRBJ2-3, with 7 bases lining up with TRBD1. There are 13 residues in the CDR3. Losses at the gene ends were 4 bases for V and 3 bases for J; bases not matched to a gene: 4. Germline lookup yields CDR1 SQVTM and CDR2 ANQGSEA. CDR3 coding DNA: TGCAGCGTTGTGACAGGGTCAACAGATACGCAGTATTTT. Protein: CSVVTGSTDTQYF.

This clonotype was seen at least ten times. The rearrangement joins TRBV11-2 to TRBJ1-4, with D unclear. There are 15 residues in the CDR3. Trimming took 5 bases from V and 0 from J, leaving 10 bases between them. CDR1 is SGHAT, CDR2 FQNNGV, per germline. The CDR3 coding sequence is TGTGCCAGCAGCCCACGTATATCAACTAATGAAAAACTGTTTTTT. This gives the protein CASSPRISTNEKLFF.

This clonotype was detected many times. The rearrangement uses TRBV5-1 and TRBJ1-2; the D is unclear. Germline CDR1 is SGHRS and CDR2 is YFSETQ. The V and J ends lost 0 bases and 6 bases respectively, with 6 bases between them. This CDR3 contains 12 residues. The CDR3 nucleotides read TGCGCCAGCAGCTTGGCCGGGGATGGCTACACCTTC. Its translation: CASSLAGDGYTF. Full variable domain (outside the CDR3, taken from reference TRBV5-1 and TRBJ1-2): KAGVTQTPRYLIKTRGQQVTLSCSPISGHRSVSWYQQTPGQGLQFLFEYFSETQRNKGNFPGRFSGRQFSNSRSEMNVSTLELGDSALYLCASSLAGDGYTFGSGTRLTVV.

DNA of the CDR3: TGCGCCAGCAGCCAAGATCTTCTTTGGGACTGGGCAGATACGCAGTATTTT. Translated, it gives CASSQDLLWDWADTQYF. This chain uses TRBV4-1 with TRBJ2-3; possibly TRBD2 for D (6 bases). CDR1 and CDR2 from the germline V gene are MGHRA and YSYEKL. Trimming removed 0 bases from V and 4 bases from J, with 17 bases in between. The CDR3 sequence is 17 residues long.

This clonotype was detected many times. The CDR3 reads CAISSGRNNEQFF. The CDR3 DNA is TGTGCCATCAGTTCGGGACGGAACAATGAGCAGTTCTTC. The V and J genes are TRBV10-3 and TRBJ2-1, with D possibly being TRBD1 or TRBD2 (5 bases each). Per germline, CDR1 ENHRY and CDR2 SYGVKD. This CDR3 contains 13 residues. V lost 5 bases and J 5 bases, leaving 10 bases between the germline ends.

Within the sample, this clonotype is medium-sized (0.01 to 0.1%). The gene calls are TRBV3-1 and TRBJ2-2, with TRBD2 as a possible D gene (5 bases). The germline V gene has CDR1 LGHDT and CDR2 YNNKEL (reference sequence). This CDR3 has 15 amino acids. V dropped 1 base and J dropped 2 bases, with 8 bases sitting between them. The CDR3 region has the DNA TGTGCCAGCAGCCAAGCCCGACTAAACACCGGGGAGCTGTTTTTT. This translates into CASSQARLNTGELFF.

This clonotype was recorded at least ten times. The CDR3 sequence: CASSLTGTGGLGYTF. CDR3 DNA: TGTGCCAGCAGCCTAACCGGGACAGGGGGTCTTGGCTACACCTTC. The V gene is TRBV9, the J gene TRBJ1-2; TRBD1 matches at 11 bases. CDR1 is SGDLS, CDR2 YYNGEE, per germline. Trimming at V came to 4 bases and at J to 7 bases, leaving 9 bases not matched to a gene. The CDR3 consists of 15 residues. Combining the CDR3 with reference TRBV9 and TRBJ1-2 gives the whole variable domain DSGVTQTPKHLITATGQRVTLRCSPRSGDLSVYWYQQSLDQGLQFLIQYYNGEERAKGNILERFSAQQFPDLHSELNLSSLELGDSALYFCASSLTGTGGLGYTFGSGTRLTVV.

This clonotype was seen repeatedly, ten times or more. The chain combines TRBV28 with TRBJ2-7, with TRBD2 matching 10 bases. V shed 5 bases and J 2 bases; nucleotides not matched to a gene: 9. Germline CDR1 and CDR2: MDHEN and SYDVKM. The CDR3 totals 16 residues. CDR3 sequence: CASSPLPSGSPYEQYF. CDR3 DNA sequence: TGTGCCAGCAGTCCACTGCCTAGCGGGAGCCCCTACGAGCAGTACTTC.

This clonotype was picked up many times. V and J are TRBV29-1 and TRBJ2-2; D could derive from TRBD1 or TRBD2 (5 bases each). The CDR3 sequence is 13 residues long. Germline V gene sequence: CDR1 SQVTM, CDR2 ANQGSEA. CDR3 bases: TGCAGTGCGGGCACAGGCTTGGCCGGGGAGCTGTTTTTT. Residues: CSAGTGLAGELFF.

A few counts support this clonotype. This chain uses TRBV5-1 with TRBJ1-1; the D is unclear. The CDR3 is 14 residues long. Per germline, CDR1 SGHRS and CDR2 YFSETQ. The germline V and J ends were trimmed by 4 bases and 3 bases, with 13 bases remaining between them. CDR3 DNA: TGCGCCAGCAGCCTACCGGGTGTGTACACTGAAGCTTTCTTT. Translated, it gives CASSLPGVYTEAFF.

This clonotype appeared many times. The chain joins TRBV9 to TRBJ2-2; 7 bases match TRBD1. Germline CDR1 reads SGDLS; CDR2 reads YYNGEE. The V and J ends lost 4 bases and 6 bases, in that order; junction bases with no gene match: 6. This CDR3 contains 14 residues. The CDR3 DNA reads TGTGCCAGCAGCCTACAGGGGCGCGCCGGGGAGCTGTTTTTT. This codes for CASSLQGRAGELFF. Full variable domain (missing parts from reference TRBV9 and TRBJ2-2): DSGVTQTPKHLITATGQRVTLRCSPRSGDLSVYWYQQSLDQGLQFLIQYYNGEERAKGNILERFSAQQFPDLHSELNLSSLELGDSALYFCASSLQGRAGELFFGEGSRLTVL.

The V gene is TRBV6-6, the J gene TRBJ2-7; D is ambiguous. Germline V gene sequence: CDR1 MNHNY, CDR2 SVGAGI (reference sequence). V lost 0 bases and J lost 6, with 12 bases in between. The CDR3 is made up of 14 amino acids. As DNA, the CDR3 is TGTGCCAGCAGTTACTCCTTAAGTCTGCGCGAGCAGTACTTC. Amino acid sequence: CASSYSLSLREQYF.

This clonotype was seen only a few times. CDR3 in amino acids: CASSPRGAINSPLHF. CDR3 sequence (DNA): TGTGCCAGCTCACCAAGGGGCGCGATTAATTCACCCCTCCACTTT. The chain uses TRBV18 and TRBJ1-6; a possible D gene is TRBD1 (5 bases). V was trimmed by 2 bases and J by 6 bases, leaving 11 bases between them. CDR1 and CDR2 from the germline V gene are KGHSH and LQKENI. This CDR3 has 15 amino acids.